A single sample is the source of the 13 T cell receptor beta chains below, sequenced in a study of cytomegalovirus exposure and HLA in healthy donors. With 60 Vbeta and 13 Jbeta primers, the PCR was carried out. Some clones are missing from TCRdb's copy, which holds only in-frame ones; the method was immunoSEQ multiplex PCR. The profile shows 150,000 to 200,000 clones, 70% to 90% of them singletons. Material for sequencing was PBMCs. All receptors derive from a woman aged 50 to 60 in good health and CMV-seronegative.

This rearrangement joins TRBV5-1 to TRBJ2-1, with no clear D. The CDR3 sequence is 13 residues long. Trimming cost V 4 bases and J 0 bases, with 5 bases left between them. CDR1 is SGHRS, CDR2 YFSETQ, per germline. The CDR3 is CASSTGSYNEQFF. The CDR3 DNA reads TGCGCCAGCAGCACCGGCTCCTACAATGAGCAGTTCTTC.

This clone was seen more than once but under ten times. This rearrangement joins TRBV7-9 to TRBJ2-6; a possible D gene is TRBD2 (7 bases). With 6 bases removed from V and 2 bases from J, the gap between germline ends came to 11 bases. Per the germline V gene, CDR1 is SEHNR and CDR2 is FQNEAQ (reference sequence). CDR3 length equals 15 residues. The DNA for the CDR3 is TGTGCCAGCAGACAGGGAGGGACTGGGGCCAACGTCCTGACTTTC. As protein: CASRQGGTGANVLTF.

The chain carries TRBV19 and TRBJ2-1, with TRBD2 as a possible D gene (5 bases). The V gene lost 8 bases and the J gene lost 4 bases, with 15 bases spanning the gap. The CDR3 totals 14 residues. In germline, CDR1 is LNHDA, CDR2 SQIVND (reference sequence). For the CDR3, the DNA is TGTGCCAGTTCCCCGAGCGGCTATTACAATGAGCAGTTCTTC. The encoded protein is CASSPSGYYNEQFF.

This clone was observed a few times. At one of its ends the junction is not consistent with the germline gene, which may arise from a read error. V gene TRBV4-1 combines with J gene TRBJ1-1, with no clear D. Germline V gene lookup returns CDR1 MGHRA and CDR2 YSYEKL. This CDR3 spans 14 amino acids. CDR3 loop: CASSQGRLNTEAFF. The CDR3 DNA is TGCGCCAGCAGTCAAGGGCGGCTGAACACTGAAGCTTTCTTT.

CDR3 coding DNA: TGTGCCAGCAGCTTAGATCCAGCGGGTGCTCCCATGGGGACCCAGTACTTC. Translation gives CASSLDPAGAPMGTQYF. The rearrangement links TRBV11-2 to TRBJ2-5; possible D gene TRBD2, 6 bases. The CDR3 is made up of 17 amino acids. Germline lookup yields CDR1 SGHAT and CDR2 FQNNGV. The germline V and J ends were trimmed by 0 bases and 7 bases, with 21 bases remaining between them. The entire variable domain, with the rest obtained from reference TRBV11-2 and TRBJ2-5, is as follows: EAGVAQSPRYKIIEKRQSVAFWCNPISGHATLYWYQQILGQGPKLLIQFQNNGVVDDSQLPKDRFSAERLKGVDSTLKIQPAKLEDSAVYLCASSLDPAGAPMGTQYFGPGTRLLVL.

The V gene is TRBV15, the J gene TRBJ2-3; possibly TRBD2 for D (5 bases). The CDR3 contains 14 residues. The germline gives CDR1 LNHNV, CDR2 YYDKDF (reference sequence). Trimming shortened V by 0 bases and J by 11 bases, and 15 bases separated the two germline ends. Here the CDR3 reads CATSRDYRGRMQYF. CDR3 bases: TGTGCCACCAGCAGAGATTATAGAGGGCGTATGCAGTATTTT.

The CDR3 nucleotides are TGTGCCAGCAGTATCTCCTCCTCGGGAGGGCTGAAGACCCAGTACTTC. Translated, it gives CASSISSSGGLKTQYF. The chain carries TRBV27 and TRBJ2-5, with TRBD2 matching over 8 bases. CDR1 and CDR2 (germline): MNHEY, SMNVEV (reference sequence). The CDR3 is 16 amino acids. V was pared by 5 bases and J by 6 bases, with 14 bases of the junction left unmatched.

The chain recombines TRBV28 with TRBJ1-2, with unresolved D. The germline V gene encodes CDR1 MDHEN and CDR2 SYDVKM. Trimming removed 6 bases from V and 4 bases from J, with 12 bases in between. The CDR3 runs 13 residues. CDR3 loop: CASSTPLGYGYTF. The CDR3 nucleotides read TGTGCCAGCAGCACTCCACTAGGCTATGGCTACACCTTC.

V and J are TRBV28 and TRBJ1-1, with 8 bases that match TRBD1. Germline trimming cut 4 bases from V and 11 bases from J; bases unmatched to any gene: 12. The CDR3 has 14 amino acids. The germline V gene has CDR1 MDHEN and CDR2 SYDVKM. The CDR3 loop reads CASSSGTGLPLAFF. The CDR3 DNA is TGTGCCAGCAGTTCCGGGACAGGACTACCCCTGGCTTTCTTT.

This clone was detected a few times. V usage is TRBV5-6 and J usage is TRBJ1-6; D not resolved. The CDR3 loop spans 13 amino acids. Trimming shortened V by 4 bases and J by 6 bases, and 8 bases separated the two germline ends. The germline V gene encodes CDR1 SGHDT and CDR2 YYEEEE. CDR3 DNA: TGTGCCAGCAGCGAATTAGTTAATTCACCCCTCCACTTT. It codes for CASSELVNSPLHF.

The genes are TRBV5-1 and TRBJ2-3; 10 nucleotides agree with TRBD1. From germline, CDR1 is SGHRS and CDR2 YFSETQ. The CDR3 extends over 15 amino acids. V dropped 2 bases and J dropped 3; count of bases not matched to a gene: 3. CDR3 sequence: CASSLWTGGTDTQYF. The CDR3 DNA reads TGCGCCAGCAGCTTATGGACAGGGGGAACAGATACGCAGTATTTT.

The chain joins TRBV6-5 to TRBJ1-1, with D maybe TRBD1 (5 bases). There are 14 residues in the CDR3. Germline values: CDR1 MNHEY, CDR2 SVGAGI. Trimming cost V 2 bases and J 8 bases, with 15 bases left between them. In DNA, the CDR3 is TGTGCCAGCAGTTACACCCAGGGCCCGCTCGAAGCTTTCTTT. Its translation: CASSYTQGPLEAFF.

This clone was observed a handful of times. The chain couples TRBV7-2 to TRBJ2-3; D unresolved. Deletions cut 5 bases from V and 1 base from J, with 7 bases between. Germline lookup yields CDR1 SGHTA and CDR2 FQGNSA. The CDR3 is 13 amino acids. The CDR3 sequence: CASSRVGTDTQYF. CDR3 in DNA: TGTGCCAGCAGCCGGGTCGGCACAGATACGCAGTATTTT.